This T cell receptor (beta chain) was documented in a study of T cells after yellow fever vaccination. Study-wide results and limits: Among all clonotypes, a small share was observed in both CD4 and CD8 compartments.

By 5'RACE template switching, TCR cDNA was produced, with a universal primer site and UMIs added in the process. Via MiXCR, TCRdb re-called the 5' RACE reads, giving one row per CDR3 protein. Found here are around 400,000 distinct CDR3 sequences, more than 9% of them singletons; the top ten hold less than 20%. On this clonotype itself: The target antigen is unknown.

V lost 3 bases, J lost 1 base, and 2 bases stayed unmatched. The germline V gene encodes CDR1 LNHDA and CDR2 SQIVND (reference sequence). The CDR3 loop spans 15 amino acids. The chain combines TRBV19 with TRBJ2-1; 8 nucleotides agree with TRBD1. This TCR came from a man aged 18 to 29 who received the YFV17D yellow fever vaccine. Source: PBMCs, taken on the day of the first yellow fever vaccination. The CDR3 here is CASSIGQGSYNEQFF. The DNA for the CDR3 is TGTGCCAGTAGTATTGGACAGGGTTCCTACAATGAGCAGTTCTTC. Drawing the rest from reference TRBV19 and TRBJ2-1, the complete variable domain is DGGITQSPKYLFRKEGQNVTLSCEQNLNHDAMYWYRQDPGQGLRLIYYSQIVNDFQKGDIAEGYSVSREKKESFPLTVTSAQKNPTAFYLCASSIGQGSYNEQFFGPGTRLTVL.